This TCR beta chain was captured by sequencing in a study of blood T cell repertoires in COVID-19. Study context: PBMCs, B-cell-depleted T cells, or T cells provided the cDNA or gDNA that made up the material.

Recovered participants had two consecutive negative NP/OP PCR tests, healthcare professional clearance, or symptom resolution. In the source study's methods: Estimation of nucleated cell counts relied on the amplification of reference gene primers. The data were produced by immunoSEQ multiplex PCR, yet TCRdb's version contains in-frame clones alone and is incomplete. The DNA was the basis for D and trimming; V, J and clone size are from that table. Of some 390,000 clones in the sample, around 87% were seen once. What was sequenced was PBMCs or T cells enriched from blood (not recorded which). The sequence was collected from a man aged 25 to 45 who had recovered from COVID-19.

The CDR3 region has the DNA TGCGCCAGCAGCCAAACAGGGTACGAGCAGTACTTC. Amino acids: CASSQTGYEQYF. This chain joins TRBV4-1 and TRBJ2-7, with D perhaps TRBD1 (6 bases). V lost 2 bases and J 4 bases, leaving 6 bases between the germline ends. Germline-derived CDR1 and CDR2 are MGHRA and YSYEKL. This CDR3 contains 12 residues.